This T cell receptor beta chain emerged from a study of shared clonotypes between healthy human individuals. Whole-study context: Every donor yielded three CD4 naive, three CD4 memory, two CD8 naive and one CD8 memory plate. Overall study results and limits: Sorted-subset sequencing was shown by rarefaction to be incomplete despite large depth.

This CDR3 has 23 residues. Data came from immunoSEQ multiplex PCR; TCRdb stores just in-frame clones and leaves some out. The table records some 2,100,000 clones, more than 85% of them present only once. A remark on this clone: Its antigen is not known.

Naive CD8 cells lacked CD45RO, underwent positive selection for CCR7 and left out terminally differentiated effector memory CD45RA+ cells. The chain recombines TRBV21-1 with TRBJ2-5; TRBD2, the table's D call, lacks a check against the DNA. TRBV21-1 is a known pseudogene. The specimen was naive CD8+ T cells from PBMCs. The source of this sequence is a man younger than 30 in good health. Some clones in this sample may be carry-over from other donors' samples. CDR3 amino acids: CASSNIQGMPGTSGTPWQETQYF. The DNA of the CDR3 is TGTGCCAGCAGCAATATACAGGGAATGCCCGGGACTAGCGGGACGCCGTGGCAAGAGACCCAGTACTTC.